Listed below are T cell receptor beta chains from one sample, sequenced in a study of immune cell composition in non-small cell lung cancer. Data came from immunoSEQ multiplex PCR; TCRdb stores just in-frame clones and leaves some out. The table lists approximately 490 clones, over 60% of them singletons. The sequenced material came from lung tumor tissue. Receptor source: a human donor with non-small cell lung cancer. Each CDR3 is given with its conserved first and last residue. A D gene is named only where the DNA matches it firmly. Some rows mark clone size as missing; the rest say once, few, many or name a class of expanded clone.

D	size	V	J	DNA	CDR3
TRBD1	NA	TRBV29-1	TRBJ2-7	TGCAGCGTTGAAGAGGGTGTGGGGGACAGGGGCTACTACGAGCAGTACTTC	CSVEEGVGDRGYYEQYF
NA	NA	TRBV10-1	TRBJ2-5	TGCGCCAGCAGTGAGTCCGGCGGGGCGGGAGAGACCCAGTACTTC	CASSESGGAGETQYF
TRBD1	NA	TRBV5-4	TRBJ2-7	TGTGCCAGCAGCTTCCCGGACAGGGGTCGGGAGCAGTACTTC	CASSFPDRGREQYF
TRBD2	NA	TRBV9	TRBJ2-6	TGTGCCAGCAGCGCGGGGAGCGGGATCGGGGCCAACGTCCTGACTTTC	CASSAGSGIGANVLTF
NA	few	TRBV19	TRBJ1-5	TGTGCCAGTAGTATCTTAAATCAGCCCCAGCATTTT	CASSILNQPQHF
NA	NA	TRBV12-5	TRBJ2-2	TGTGCTAGTGGTTCCGGGGCGAACACCGGGGAGCTGTTTTTT	CASGSGANTGELFF
NA	NA	TRBV7-9	TRBJ2-1	TGTGCCAGCAGCTTGTTGCAGGGGTTCGATGAGCAGTTCTTC	CASSLLQGFDEQFF
NA	once	TRBV19	TRBJ2-7	TGTGCCAGTAGCTCCGGGACAACGTCTACCTACGAGCAGTACTTC	CASSSGTTSTYEQYF
TRBD1	NA	TRBV6-5	TRBJ1-2	TGTGCCAGCAGGCAAACAGGGGGCTCGGATGGCTACACCTTC	CASRQTGGSDGYTF
NA	few	TRBV7-2	TRBJ1-2	TGTGCCAGCAGCTTAGCGTCCAGGGAGGATGGCTACACCTTC	CASSLASREDGYTF
NA	few	TRBV18	TRBJ2-6	TGTGCCAGCCACGGACAGACCTCTGGGGCCAACGTCCTGACTTTC	CASHGQTSGANVLTF
TRBD1	NA	TRBV9	TRBJ1-4	TGTGCCAGCAGCGCAACAGGGGACCGAGTGGAACTGTTTTTT	CASSATGDRVELFF
TRBD1	NA	TRBV5-1	TRBJ1-4	TGCGCCAGCAGCGCCTCCGGGACAGGGGTCGAAAAACTGTTTTTT	CASSASGTGVEKLFF
TRBD2	few	TRBV28	TRBJ2-3	TGTGCCAGCAGTTTATGGGGACTAGCGGGAGGCACAGATACGCAGTATTTT	CASSLWGLAGGTDTQYF
TRBD1	NA	TRBV19	TRBJ2-1	TGTGCCAGTAGTATTGACAGGGGGGGCCCGAGCGAGCAGTTCTTC	CASSIDRGGPSEQFF
TRBD2	NA	TRBV4-2	TRBJ2-1	TGTGCCAGCAGCCAAGGGAGCTCGGGACTAGTTAATCGCAATGAGCAGTTCTTC	CASSQGSSGLVNRNEQFF
TRBD1	NA	TRBV28	TRBJ2-2	TGTGCCAGCAACCAACAGGGGACCGGGGAGCTGTTTTTT	CASNQQGTGELFF
NA	NA	TRBV5-6	TRBJ2-7	TGTGCCAGCAGCTTGGGGCAGGCGCCCTCAAGCTACGAGCAGTACTTC	CASSLGQAPSSYEQYF
TRBD1	NA	TRBV5-4	TRBJ2-3	TGTGCCAGCAGTAGACAGTGGGGACAGGGGTCGATAGATACGCAGTATTTT	CASSRQWGQGSIDTQYF
NA	NA	TRBV10-3	TRBJ1-3	TGTGCCATCAGTGACAGGGATAAATCTGGAAACACCATATATTTT	CAISDRDKSGNTIYF
NA	NA	TRBV19	TRBJ1-4	TGTGCCAGTAGTGCGGCCGAGGCCAACCTTAATGAAAAACTGTTTTTT	CASSAAEANLNEKLFF
TRBD1	few	TRBV2	TRBJ1-5	TGTGCCAGCAGCCTCGACAGGGATCAGCCCCAGCATTTT	CASSLDRDQPQHF
NA	NA	TRBV7-2	TRBJ2-1	TGTGCCAGTAGTCCACGTAGGGGTAGCCCCTACAATGAGCAGTTCTTC	CASSPRRGSPYNEQFF
TRBD2	NA	TRBV6-1	TRBJ2-2	TGTGCCAGCAGTGAGACTAGCGGGGGTTCCGACACCGGGGAGCTGTTTTTT	CASSETSGGSDTGELFF
NA	NA	TRBV11-3	TRBJ2-7	TGTGCCAGCAGTCAATCATCGAGCGTACAGTACTTC	CASSQSSSVQYF
NA	NA	TRBV21-1	TRBJ2-6	TGTGCCAGCAGCAACCCCAGGGGAGTCCGCTCTGGGGCCAACGTCCTGACTTTC	CASSNPRGVRSGANVLTF
TRBD1	NA	TRBV2	TRBJ1-3	TGTGCCAGCAGTGAATATCCGGGCAAAGGGGGCGATGGAAACACCATATATTTT	CASSEYPGKGGDGNTIYF
TRBD2	NA	TRBV29-1	TRBJ2-3	TGCAGCAAGCTCAGCGGGGGTAGCACAGATACGCAGTATTTT	CSKLSGGSTDTQYF
TRBD1	NA	TRBV19	TRBJ1-2	TGTGCCAGTAGAAAGGCCCTCGGACAGGGGGTGGATGGCTACACCTTC	CASRKALGQGVDGYTF
TRBD2	few	TRBV6-5	TRBJ2-3	TGTGCCACTGGGAGGGTGAAGACAGATACGCAGTATTTT	CATGRVKTDTQYF
TRBD1	NA	TRBV30	TRBJ1-6	TGTGCCAGCCGGGACAGGGATAATTCACCCCTCCACTTT	CASRDRDNSPLHF
NA	NA	TRBV7-9	TRBJ2-3	TGTGCCAGCAGCTCCCGGGGGGCGGTGGGAGATACGCAGTATTTT	CASSSRGAVGDTQYF
TRBD1	NA	TRBV5-5	TRBJ1-2	TGTGCCAGCAGCCCCGTCGAGACAGGGGCATATGGCTACACCTTC	CASSPVETGAYGYTF
TRBD2	NA	TRBV2	TRBJ2-2	TGTGCCAGCAGTGTAGATGCTAGCGGGAACACCGGGGAGCTGTTTTTT	CASSVDASGNTGELFF
NA	once	TRBV7-9	TRBJ2-7	TGTGCCGGGGCGGCTAGCGCCTCCTACGAGCAGTACTTC	CAGAASASYEQYF
NA	NA	TRBV19	TRBJ2-1	TGTGCCAGTAGTAGTTCCGACCTAGCAGGCAATGAGCAGTTCTTC	CASSSSDLAGNEQFF
TRBD2	NA	TRBV7-3	TRBJ2-5	TGTGCCAGCAGCTTAGGGGGACTAGCGGTGACCCAGTACTTC	CASSLGGLAVTQYF
NA	NA	TRBV28	TRBJ1-5	TGTGCCAGCAAAATGTCAGGCCCGAGGGGCAATCAGCCCCAGCATTTT	CASKMSGPRGNQPQHF
NA	NA	TRBV11-2	TRBJ1-3	TGTGCCAGCAGCCACGGGACAAATGGAAACACCATATATTTT	CASSHGTNGNTIYF
TRBD2	NA	TRBV7-9	TRBJ2-7	TGTGCCAGCAGCTTGGGGTCTGCGGGAGGGAGCTCCTACGAGCAGTACTTC	CASSLGSAGGSSYEQYF
TRBD2	NA	TRBV13	TRBJ2-5	TGTGCCAGCAGCTTAGAAGCGGGGGGGTTGGAGACCCAGTACTTC	CASSLEAGGLETQYF
TRBD1	NA	TRBV28	TRBJ2-7	TGTGCCAGCAGCGGCATCCGGGACAGGGGGTACGAGCAGTACTTC	CASSGIRDRGYEQYF
TRBD2	NA	TRBV7-3	TRBJ2-1	TGTGCCAGCAGCTTATCAGCGGGAGCTTCGGGTGAGCAGTTCTTC	CASSLSAGASGEQFF
TRBD1	NA	TRBV5-1	TRBJ2-1	TGCGCCAGCTTCCGAACTGGACAGGGGGCTAATGAGCAGTTCTTC	CASFRTGQGANEQFF
NA	NA	TRBV4-1	TRBJ1-1	TGCGCCAGCAGCCACAGCACTGAAGCTTTCTTT	CASSHSTEAFF
TRBD1	NA	TRBV19	TRBJ1-2	TGTGCCAGTAGTATGGGACAGGCCAACTATGGCTACACCTTC	CASSMGQANYGYTF
NA	few	TRBV4-1	TRBJ1-2	TGCGCCAGCAGCCAAGATATGGGGGGTACAGCGGAGGGCTACACCTTC	CASSQDMGGTAEGYTF
NA	NA	TRBV27	TRBJ2-3	TGTGGCAGCCGTCGAGTGACAGTCAAAGATACGCAGTATTTT	CGSRRVTVKDTQYF